These T cell receptor beta chains were read from a single sample in a study of Ad26.COV2.S vaccination and SARS-CoV-2 variants. Profiled with immunoSEQ multiplex PCR; TCRdb holds only in-frame clones, not every one. The table records about 400,000 clones, about nine tenths of them present only once. The sequencing here drew on peripheral blood, taken in a trial of Ad26.COV2.S vaccine versus placebo. The receptors derive from a person between 18 and 65 years old who received the Ad26.COV2.S COVID-19 vaccine or a placebo. Each CDR3 is given with its conserved first and last residue.

J: TRBJ2-1
V: TRBV3-1/TRBV3-2
length: 15
CDR3: CASSQERRAYNEQFF

J: TRBJ1-4
V: TRBV7-2
length: 16
CDR3: CASSLDMWPSNEKLFF

J: TRBJ1-1
V: TRBV7-8
length: 15
CDR3: CASSPDRGGNTEAFF

J: TRBJ1-2
V: TRBV19
length: 15
CDR3: CASSMDATNGYGYTF

J: TRBJ2-5
V: TRBV3-1/TRBV3-2
length: 11
CDR3: CASSQGETQYF

J: TRBJ2-3
V: TRBV6-5
length: 11
CDR3: CASSPGGTQYF

J: TRBJ1-1
V: TRBV9
length: 13
CDR3: CASSAFTGVLAFF

J: TRBJ1-2
V: TRBV10-3
length: 16
CDR3: CAISEDWTPDGFGYTF

J: TRBJ1-4
V: TRBV5-1
length: 16
CDR3: CASSLDGPGRTEKLFF

J: TRBJ2-7
V: TRBV5-1
length: 16
CDR3: CASSPGTGMISYEQYF

J: TRBJ1-1
V: TRBV4-1
length: 17
CDR3: CASSLRDRRRENTEAFF

J: TRBJ2-7
V: TRBV2
length: 12
CDR3: CASSEVRLGQYF

J: TRBJ1-1
V: TRBV6-1
length: 15
CDR3: CASSEAGGTLTEAFF

J: TRBJ2-5
V: TRBV3-1/TRBV3-2
length: 16
CDR3: CASSRPSGTTQETQYF

J: TRBJ1-6
V: TRBV7-9
length: 16
CDR3: CASSPDRSSYNSPLHF

J: TRBJ1-4
V: TRBV10-1
length: 11
CDR3: CASRDSEKLFF

J: TRBJ1-1
V: TRBV6-2/TRBV6-3
length: 16
CDR3: CASSSGRVVMNTEAFF

J: TRBJ2-2
V: TRBV13
length: 15
CDR3: CASSDSGDHTGELFF

J: TRBJ2-5
V: TRBV7-2
length: 13
CDR3: CASSLTPGETQYF

J: TRBJ1-2
V: TRBV3-1/TRBV3-2
length: 12
CDR3: CASSYPLGGYTF

J: TRBJ1-2
V: TRBV19
length: 15
CDR3: CASSISRLTGDGYTF

J: TRBJ1-3
V: TRBV6-1
length: 16
CDR3: CASSVGLRSSGNTIYF

J: TRBJ2-7
V: TRBV5-4
length: 16
CDR3: CASSFRAGTGVYEQYF

J: TRBJ2-7
V: TRBV6-5
length: 13
CDR3: CASSYSIGYEQYF

J: TRBJ1-6
V: TRBV27
length: 14
CDR3: CASSRTAFNSPLHF

J: TRBJ1-2
V: TRBV2
length: 16
CDR3: CASRTGRTGGRNGYTF

J: TRBJ2-6
V: TRBV6-5
length: 15
CDR3: CASRSPGVGANVLTF

J: TRBJ1-2
V: TRBV5-6
length: 14
CDR3: CASRSIGQGRGYTF

J: TRBJ2-7
V: TRBV6-2/TRBV6-3
length: 12
CDR3: CASSWGLYEQYF

J: TRBJ1-3
V: TRBV4-1
length: 15
CDR3: CASSQDPRSGNTIYF

J: TRBJ1-2
V: TRBV30
length: 11
CDR3: CAWSASPRYTF

J: TRBJ1-3
V: TRBV5-1
length: 16
CDR3: CASSLGGRISGNTIYF

J: TRBJ1-5
V: TRBV19
length: 15
CDR3: CASSRRDSPNQPQHF

J: TRBJ1-5
V: TRBV7-9
length: 17
CDR3: CASSYWTFREDNQPQHF

J: TRBJ2-1
V: TRBV29-1
length: 14
CDR3: CSVSWGQGRGEQFF

J: TRBJ2-7
V: TRBV6-5
length: 14
CDR3: CASRLVAGGPKQYF

J: TRBJ1-2
V: TRBV6-6
length: 15
CDR3: CASFFKSSGGHGYTF

J: TRBJ2-1
V: TRBV7-9
length: 10
CDR3: CASAGGVQFF

J: TRBJ1-2
V: TRBV6-5
length: 12
CDR3: CASSSYVYGYTF

J: TRBJ2-2
V: TRBV7-9
length: 16
CDR3: CASSPIDRRYTGELFF

J: TRBJ1-2
V: TRBV10-3
length: 14
CDR3: CAISESIGDGGYTF